The 10 T cell receptor beta chains in this list originate from one sample, sequenced in a study of Ad26.COV2.S vaccination and SARS-CoV-2 variants. TCRdb's table, derived via immunoSEQ multiplex PCR, lists solely in-frame clones and lacks some. This sample has roughly 180,000 clones, with roughly 85% found just once. This sample comprised peripheral blood, obtained after recovery from COVID-19. Receptor source: a human donor who had recovered from COVID-19.

The chain links TRBV10-3 to TRBJ1-6, with D unresolved. The CDR3 extends over 15 amino acids. V was cut by 9 bases and J by 6 bases, with 18 bases left in between. Germline V CDR1 and CDR2: ENHRY, SYGVKD. CDR3 DNA sequence: TGTGCCATATCTCAAAATGGGGAGACTAATTCACCCCTCCACTTT. This codes for CAISQNGETNSPLHF.

This chain links TRBV9 with TRBJ2-7, with a possible D match to TRBD2 (6 bases). The CDR3 has 13 residues. Trimming took off 0 bases at V and 2 bases at J, with 6 bases between the two ends. The germline V gene encodes CDR1 SGDLS and CDR2 YYNGEE. The chain's CDR3 is CASSVAGAYEQYF. The DNA of the CDR3 is TGTGCCAGCAGCGTAGCGGGAGCCTACGAGCAGTACTTC. Combining the CDR3 with reference TRBV9 and TRBJ2-7 gives the whole variable domain DSGVTQTPKHLITATGQRVTLRCSPRSGDLSVYWYQQSLDQGLQFLIQYYNGEERAKGNILERFSAQQFPDLHSELNLSSLELGDSALYFCASSVAGAYEQYFGPGTRLTVT.

The chain is built from TRBV6-2 or TRBV6-3 and TRBJ2-5, with D possibly called TRBD1 or TRBD2 (5 bases each). Trimming pared 5 bases from V and 5 bases from J, leaving 9 bases between. This CDR3 has 12 residues. From germline, CDR1 is MNHEY and CDR2 SVGEGT. The CDR3 protein is CASSRGVETQYF. The CDR3 DNA reads as TGTGCCAGCAGTCGAGGGGTGGAGACCCAGTACTTC.

The CDR3, as DNA: TGTGCCATCAGTGAGTCTTCCGGGACCCAGTACTTC. Protein sequence: CAISESSGTQYF. The chain is built from TRBV10-3 and TRBJ2-5; D gene ambiguous. Germline V lookup: CDR1 ENHRY, CDR2 SYGVKD. The CDR3 sequence is 12 residues long. The V gene lost 0 bases and the J gene lost 7 bases, with 6 bases spanning the gap.

V usage is TRBV13 and J usage is TRBJ2-5; no clear D. The CDR3 loop spans 12 amino acids. CDR1 and CDR2 (germline): PRHDT, FYEKMQ (reference sequence). The V end was cut by 6 bases, the J end by 3 bases, with 8 bases between. In DNA, the CDR3 is TGTGCCAGCAGTAGGTCCGAAGAGACCCAGTACTTC. This translates into CASSRSEETQYF. Supplemented by reference TRBV13 and TRBJ2-5, the full variable domain reads AAGVIQSPRHLIKEKRETATLKCYPIPRHDTVYWYQQGPGQDPQFLISFYEKMQSDKGSIPDRFSAQQFSDYHSELNMSSLELGDSALYFCASSRSEETQYFGPGTRLLVL.

The V call is TRBV28, the J call TRBJ2-7, with a weak D call TRBD2 (6 bases). Germline V gene data show CDR1 as MDHEN and CDR2 as SYDVKM. This CDR3 is built from 16 residues. V lost 5 bases, J lost 0 bases, and 17 bases lay in between. CDR3 DNA: TGTGCCAGCAGTGGGTATGGGGGGACGAGCTCCTACGAGCAGTACTTC. Its protein is CASSGYGGTSSYEQYF.

This clone was picked up one time. The junction and the germline gene differ at one end; a read error may be behind it. The sample holds other DNA sequences that translate to the same CDR3. The chain couples TRBV6-5 to TRBJ2-7; no firm D call. Per germline, CDR1 MNHEY and CDR2 SVGAGI. CDR3 length: 16 residues. CDR3 amino acids: CASSYSLPDAAYEQYF. In DNA form, the CDR3 reads TGTGCCAGCAGCTACTCTCTCCCGGACGCAGCCTACGAGCAGTACTTC.

In its sample, this clone was seen a few times. J is TRBJ2-7 and V is TRBV7-3; possible D gene TRBD2, 5 bases. V was trimmed by 5 bases and J by 7 bases, leaving 15 bases between them. In germline, CDR1 is SGHTA, CDR2 FQGTGA. The CDR3 has 13 residues. The CDR3 DNA is TGTGCCAGCAGCCGGAACGCGGCGGGTGAGCAGTACTTC. This gives the protein CASSRNAAGEQYF.

The rearrangement joins TRBV12-3 or TRBV12-4 to TRBJ1-1; D gene unclear. The V end was cut by 6 bases, the J end by 1 base, with 9 bases between. CDR3 size: 13 residues. In DNA, the CDR3 is TGTGCCAGCAGGCCGACGGCGAACACTGAAGCTTTCTTT. Amino acids: CASRPTANTEAFF.

About this clone itself: Other DNA variants within this sample encode the same CDR3. The chain uses TRBV9 and TRBJ2-1; maybe TRBD2 (5 bases). V was cut by 0 bases and J by 4 bases, with 5 bases left in between. Germline CDR1 and CDR2: SGDLS and YYNGEE. The CDR3 covers 13 residues. The CDR3, as DNA: TGTGCCAGCAGCGTAGCGGGATACAATGAGCAGTTCTTC. Translating it yields CASSVAGYNEQFF.